A selection of T cell receptor beta chains follows, all from one sample in a study of CD8 T cells in ankylosing spondylitis. From the 5' RACE reads, TCRdb called clonotypes with MiXCR, one entry per CDR3 protein. The sample has about 800,000 distinct CDR3 sequences, 12% seen once; the top ten hold more than 0.5%. The specimen sequenced was blood, either unsorted or a sorted T cell fraction (not recorded which). All receptors derive from a male donor with ankylosing spondylitis. The CDR3 runs from the conserved cysteine through the conserved F or W. A D gene is named only where the DNA matches it firmly. Some rows mark clone size as missing; the rest say once, few, many or name a class of expanded clone.

j_call v_call clone_size d_call cdr3_nt cdr3_aa
TRBJ2-3 TRBV4-3 few TRBD2 TGCGCCAGCAGCCGTCTAGCGGGGACGACAGATACGCAGTATTTT CASSRLAGTTDTQYF
TRBJ1-2 TRBV5-1 NA NA TGCGCCAGCAGCTTGTTAGAGGTGGACTATGGCTACACCTTC CASSLLEVDYGYTF
TRBJ2-1 TRBV11-2 NA NA TGTGCCAGCAGCTTAGAGGTCAAAGAGACCCAGTTCTTC CASSLEVKETQFF
TRBJ2-3 TRBV20-1 NA NA TGCAGTGCTAGTCGGGTCAGGTTGGTTACAGATACGCAGTATTTT CSASRVRLVTDTQYF
TRBJ1-3 TRBV20-1 NA NA TGCAGTGCTTCACATCAGGGAGGAAACACCATATATTTT CSASHQGGNTIYF
TRBJ1-4 TRBV29-1 few NA TGCAGCGTTGAAGATACCATTGGAAGTGAAAAACTGTTTTTT CSVEDTIGSEKLFF
TRBJ2-3 TRBV6-5 few NA TGTGCCAGCAGTTACCCAGGGAAGCGGGATACGCAGTATTTT CASSYPGKRDTQYF
TRBJ2-1 TRBV30 few NA TGTGCCTCTGCAGGACAGCTGTTCAATGAGCAGTTCTTC CASAGQLFNEQFF
TRBJ1-2 TRBV7-2 many TRBD1 TGTGCCAGCAGCTACGGACAGGTTTACTATGGCTACACCTTC CASSYGQVYYGYTF
TRBJ1-2 TRBV7-2 NA NA TGTGCCAGCAGATTAGGCGGGTCAGGCTATGGCTACACCTTC CASRLGGSGYGYTF
TRBJ2-7 TRBV4-3 few TRBD1 TGCGCCAGCAGCCAAGGCCTAATTTCCGGGACAGGGGGATACGAGCAGTACTTC CASSQGLISGTGGYEQYF
TRBJ1-3 TRBV4-2 NA TRBD1 TGTGCCAGCACCACTGGACAGGCCTCTGGAAACACCATATATTTT CASTTGQASGNTIYF
TRBJ1-1 TRBV7-3 NA NA TGTGCCAGCAGCCCCGGTACGGCGGGGACTGAAGCTTTCTTT CASSPGTAGTEAFF
TRBJ2-3 TRBV5-1 few TRBD2 TGCGCCAGCAGCAAACCCTCTGGGACTAGCGGGACAGATACGCAGTATTTT CASSKPSGTSGTDTQYF
TRBJ2-3 TRBV12-3/TRBV12-4 NA NA TGTGCCAGCACCGGGACCAGCACAGATACGCAGTATTTT CASTGTSTDTQYF
TRBJ2-2 TRBV20-1 NA NA TGCAGTGCTTCCTTGACAGGGAACACCGGGGAGCTGTTTTTT CSASLTGNTGELFF
TRBJ1-5 TRBV2 few NA TGTGCCAGCAGGGGGACGATCAATCAGCCCCAGCATTTT CASRGTINQPQHF
TRBJ1-6 TRBV10-3 few NA TGTGCCATCAGCGAAGGCGGATCACCCCTCCACTTT CAISEGGSPLHF
TRBJ1-5 TRBV12-5 NA NA TGTGCTAGTGGTTTGGTATCAAGTGCGGTCGATAATCAGCCCCAGCATTTT CASGLVSSAVDNQPQHF
TRBJ1-2 TRBV7-2 NA TRBD1 TGTGCCAGCAGCGTTACAGGGGGAAGTAACTATGGCTACACCTTC CASSVTGGSNYGYTF
TRBJ2-3 TRBV5-1 many TRBD2 TGCGCCAGCCTTCGGGGGGGCAGCACAGATACGCAGTATTTT CASLRGGSTDTQYF
TRBJ2-3 TRBV20-1 NA NA TGCAGTGGTCTGTTCACAGATACGCAGTATTTT CSGLFTDTQYF
TRBJ2-3 TRBV4-3 few NA TGCGCCAGCAGCCAATATCGGGCCGGGAACACAGATACGCAGTATTTT CASSQYRAGNTDTQYF
TRBJ2-1 TRBV29-1 NA TRBD2 TGCAGCGTTGAAGGACTAGCGGGGGGAGGGTATGAGCAGTTCTTC CSVEGLAGGGYEQFF
TRBJ2-3 TRBV4-2 NA NA TGTGCCAGTAGCCAAGAATACAGATTGGACACAGATACGCAGTATTTT CASSQEYRLDTDTQYF
TRBJ2-3 TRBV7-2 NA NA TGTGCCAGCAGAACTCGGGGCGGCTTCACAGATACGCAGTATTTT CASRTRGGFTDTQYF
TRBJ1-5 TRBV6-1 few TRBD1 TGTGCCAGCAGTCATAGACAGGGGTGGCAGCCCCAGCATTTT CASSHRQGWQPQHF
TRBJ2-3 TRBV20-1 NA TRBD2 TGCAGTGCTAGAGTAGGCCTAGCGGGCCCCACAGATACGCAGTATTTT CSARVGLAGPTDTQYF
TRBJ1-2 TRBV7-9 NA NA TGTGCCAGCCGCCTCCTTAGTAATGTCTGCACCTTC CASRLLSNVCTF
TRBJ1-1 TRBV7-6 few TRBD1 TGTGCCAGCAGCAAGTGGACAGGGACTAACACTGAAGCTTTCTTT CASSKWTGTNTEAFF
TRBJ1-2 TRBV12-3/TRBV12-4 few NA TGTGCCAGCAGTTTAGGTGGCGGAACCACCTATGGCTACACCTTC CASSLGGGTTYGYTF
TRBJ2-7 TRBV4-2 few TRBD2 TGTGCCAGCAGCCAAGACCTAGCGGGAGGGCCTTTCCACGAGCAGTACTTC CASSQDLAGGPFHEQYF
TRBJ2-4 TRBV20-1 many NA TGCAGTGCCATCACGGGGGCCAAAAACATTCAGTACTTC CSAITGAKNIQYF
TRBJ2-1 TRBV20-1 NA NA TGCAGTGCTAGACAACTGGGCCAGCGTGAGCAGTTCTTC CSARQLGQREQFF
TRBJ2-3 TRBV9 NA NA TGTGCCAGCAGCGTAGGGCCGTGGGAAGATACGCAGTATTTT CASSVGPWEDTQYF
TRBJ2-6 TRBV11-1 NA NA TGTGCCAGCAGCCTACTCGGTGGGGTCGTGCGTTATGGGGCCAACGTCCTGACTTTC CASSLLGGVVRYGANVLTF
TRBJ2-6 TRBV6-2/TRBV6-3 NA NA TGTGCCGGGCGGGTCTCTGGGGCCAACGTCCTGACTTTC CAGRVSGANVLTF
TRBJ2-1 TRBV5-1 NA TRBD2 TGCGCCAGCAGCTTGTATGGTAGCGGGAGGGCCAATAGAAACAATGAGCAGTTCTTC CASSLYGSGRANRNNEQFF
TRBJ1-2 TRBV7-2 NA TRBD1 TGTGCCAGCAGCTTGGCGGGACAGCCCGGGGAGGGCTACACCTTC CASSLAGQPGEGYTF
TRBJ1-6 TRBV7-6 NA NA TGTGCCAGCAGCCTTCTGGGTCTCGGCGGTAATTCACCCCTCCACTTT CASSLLGLGGNSPLHF
TRBJ1-5 TRBV20-1 NA NA TGCAGTGCTAGAGCCGGCTGGGACCAGCCCCAGCATTTT CSARAGWDQPQHF